This T cell receptor (beta chain) appears in the sequencing data of a study of blood T cell repertoires in COVID-19. Authors' processing steps: Reference gene primer amplification gave nucleated cell count estimates. Method: immunoSEQ multiplex PCR; TCRdb's copy keeps in-frame clones and lacks some. V, J and clone size are taken as reported in that table, and D and trimming were inferred from the DNA itself. The sample consists of approximately 180,000 clones, roughly 82% of them appearing once. Participant-reported clinical history was the basis for cohort assignment. The V and J ends lost 2 bases and 2 bases respectively, with 10 bases between them. From germline, CDR1 is GTSNPN and CDR2 SVGIG (reference sequence). This CDR3 spans 14 amino acids.

The J gene is TRBJ1-3, the V gene TRBV30; D is possibly TRBD1 (5 bases). The source is an older woman with acute COVID-19. Sequenced input: PBMCs or T cells enriched from blood (not recorded which). The CDR3 is CAWSYDSPGNTIYF. The CDR3 nucleotides read TGTGCCTGGAGTTACGACAGTCCTGGAAACACCATATATTTT.